The entry that follows covers one T cell receptor beta chain sequence. The clone's antigen remains unknown. No base quality information exists; no much larger clone differs at one position. The data were obtained in a study of shared clonotypes between healthy human individuals (dated by TCRdb to 2018 to 2021). Broadly, across the study: The cohort comprised a couple of women and three men aged 18 to 49 years. For each donor, CD4 naive and CD4 memory were each given three plates, CD8 naive was given two plates, and CD8 memory was given one plate. To estimate repertoire size and how much clonotype sharing occurs between individuals, the study deeply sequenced the blood TCR repertoires of roughly 5 healthy adults. Different laboratories and diverse techniques were used to prepare libraries and sequence TCR repertoires, to increase sequencing depth and limit assay-specific biases. Leukapheresis yielded between about 0.85 and 10 billion PBMCs per donor. Beyond this particular receptor, the publication reports: Pairwise subsampling indicated that sequencing depth was expected to affect the degree of clonotype sharing among donors. Across four donors, roughly 5% of naive CD4, 3.5% of naive CD8, 2.3% of memory CD4, and about 0.44% of memory CD8 clonotypes were shared. Compared with non-shared clonotypes, the clonotypes found in all four sorted-subset donors had higher generation probabilities. Sampling was restricted to blood, and TCR repertoires in tissues likely differ from the TCR repertoires found in blood. Rarefaction of sorted-subset datasets indicated incomplete sequencing despite the large sequencing depth. The genetic and exposure-history diversity represented was limited by the small number of donors. Naive subsets generally had larger estimated clonotype richness than memory subsets did.

CDR1 and CDR2 are read off the germline V gene as SGHTS and YDEGEE. V is pruned by 0 bases and J by 7 bases, leaving 3 bases of the junction without a gene match. Taken from cysteine to phenylalanine, the CDR3 has 13 residues. The sequence is cut down to CDR3 DNA, 39 bases in frame from base 1. TCR CDR3 regions were amplified from genomic DNA by multiplex PCR using the deep immunoSEQ assay. Genomic DNA extracted from each cell subset was distributed evenly over all wells of several immunoSEQ 96-well plates, and each plate served as one replicate. For sorted subsets, around 200 ng genomic DNA, equal to 30,000 or so T cell genomes, was loaded into each replicate PCR. Purified libraries were measured with a Qubit 3.0 fluorometer, size-checked on a Bioanalyzer 2100, and measured again with the KAPA Library Quantification kit. Every immunoSEQ 96-well plate was sequenced on a separate single-read 150-cycle Illumina NextSeq 550 flow cell. Per the source publication's procedure: Because the immunoSEQ output held only junctional sequences and lacked quality scores, the filtering could not match the filtering applied to full-length reads. To assign V/J genes and CDR3, sequences were annotated using PyIR, a Python wrapper for IgBLAST v1.9, with IMGT germline references. Reads with weak V/J assignments (E-value above 1e-6), missing CDR3, stop codons, out-of-frame junctions, or ambiguous translated residues were removed. V3J clonotypes were defined as sequences sharing the same inferred V gene, J gene, and CDR3 amino acid sequence. Percentage overlap between repertoires was computed as shared unique clonotypes divided by the size of the smaller repertoire. Richness of each repertoire was evaluated using RTK rarefaction, the Chao1 estimator, and Recon v2.1 estimates of unobserved clonotypes. For all TCRbeta clonotypes obtained by the gDNA method from a few donors, generation probabilities were computed with OLGA. Drawn from immuneACCESS, this table holds only the in-frame rearrangements with V and J called that TCRdb kept. Clones are partly lost; checked studies trace under half to an unresolved V gene and leave the rest unexplained. V and J calls and clone size are as listed in that table; D and trimming were resolved from the DNA. The sample profile shows around 2.1 million clones; about 94% of them were found once. The ten largest clones add up to roughly 0.13% of the sample.

The donors were healthy, HIV-negative adults who had no recently reported acute infections or vaccinations. All donors were Caucasian adults living in Nashville, Tennessee, USA. Magnetic negative selection was used to enrich CD4+ T cells, after which naive cells were positively selected on CD45RA and the negative fraction became the memory subset. After blood collection by leukapheresis, PBMCs were isolated using Ficoll-Histopaque density gradient centrifugation and then cryopreserved in the vapor phase of liquid nitrogen. Analytical flow cytometry was used to check the purity and quantity of each magnetically sorted T cell population. Genomic DNA was isolated from each sorted fraction and quantified by UV absorbance on a Nanodrop 2000c.

The clonotype originates from a man in his late teens or twenties in good health. The V and J genes are TRBV5-8 and TRBJ1-2; 7 central nucleotides agree with TRBD1. What was sequenced was naive CD4+ T cells sorted from blood. Taken with the paper, the label for cell subset or site translates to: CD45RA+ positively selected. This receptor carries the CDR3 CASSLGQGRGYTF. The bases read TGTGCCAGCAGCTTGGGACAGGGTCGTGGCTACACCTTC.